The 25 T cell receptor beta chains given below trace back to one sample, sequenced in a study of blood T cell repertoires in COVID-19. TCRdb's copy holds only in-frame clones and misses some; the assay was immunoSEQ multiplex PCR. The table shows more than 200,000 clones, with just over 85% occurring only once. Sequenced input: PBMCs or T cells enriched from blood (not recorded which). Source of these receptors: a middle-aged man who had recovered from COVID-19.

This clone is a singleton in its sample. The chain has TRBV30 and TRBJ1-5; 7 nucleotides match TRBD1. V was clipped by 2 bases and J by 5 bases; unmatched bases: 6. The germline CDR1 and CDR2 sequences are GTSNPN and SVGIG (reference sequence). CDR3 length: 14 residues. The DNA for the CDR3 is TGTGCCTGGAGTCCCGGGACAGCCTATCAGCCCCAGCATTTT. It encodes CAWSPGTAYQPQHF. Supplemented by reference TRBV30 and TRBJ1-5, the full variable domain reads SQTIHQWPATLVQPVGSPLSLECTVEGTSNPNLYWYRQAAGRGLQLLFYSVGIGQISSEVPQNLSASRPQDRQFILSSKKLLLSDSGFYLCAWSPGTAYQPQHFGDGTRLSIL.

The chain couples TRBV7-8 to TRBJ1-2, with 7 bases matching TRBD1. Germline values: CDR1 SGHVS, CDR2 FQNEAQ. CDR3 length: 16 residues. J was trimmed by 7 bases and V by 4 bases; bases with no gene match: 15. The CDR3 spells CASSYTFSDRAGGYTF. CDR3 DNA: TGTGCCAGCAGCTATACATTCTCAGACAGGGCTGGTGGCTACACCTTC.

CDR3 sequence (DNA): TGTGCCAGCAGCGCCCGGGACAGCTCCTACAATGAGCAGTTCTTC. Its protein product is CASSARDSSYNEQFF. This rearrangement joins TRBV7-3 to TRBJ2-1; 7 bases line up with TRBD1. The CDR3 extends over 15 amino acids. V trimming: 5 bases; J trimming: 0 bases; junction bases outside the gene matches: 4. The germline gives CDR1 SGHTA, CDR2 FQGTGA. The full variable domain, rest sourced from reference TRBV7-3 and TRBJ2-1, is GAGVSQTPSNKVTEKGKYVELRCDPISGHTALYWYRQSLGQGPEFLIYFQGTGAADDSGLPNDRFFAVRPEGSVSTLKIQRTERGDSAVYLCASSARDSSYNEQFFGPGTRLTVL.

The chain has TRBV4-2 and TRBJ2-7; 8 bases are a match to TRBD2. CDR1 is LGHNA, CDR2 YNFKEQ, per germline. The CDR3 has 15 residues. J lost 6 bases, V lost 1 base, and 8 bases had no gene match. This chain's CDR3 is CASSQVGAGESEQYF. The CDR3 region has the DNA TGTGCCAGCAGCCAAGTAGGAGCGGGAGAGTCCGAGCAGTACTTC.

The chain is built from TRBV6-2 or TRBV6-3 and TRBJ2-1; TRBD2 matches 8 bases. The V gene end was trimmed by 2 bases and the J gene end by 2 bases; junction bases not matched to a gene: 11. The V gene's germline CDR1 is MNHEY and CDR2 SVGEGT. CDR3 length equals 18 residues. The CDR3 DNA sequence: TGTGCCAGCAGTTACCGGGGACTAGTCACGTTCGCCTACAATGAGCAGTTCTTC. Translating it yields CASSYRGLVTFAYNEQFF.

The rearrangement uses TRBV2 and TRBJ2-7; a possible D gene is TRBD1 (5 bases). V was trimmed by 6 bases and J by 0 bases, leaving 21 bases between them. There are 17 residues in the CDR3. CDR1 SNHLY and CDR2 FYNNEI come from the germline V gene. CDR3 sequence reads: CASREPARQRNSYEQYF. The CDR3 bases are TGTGCCAGCAGGGAACCCGCCCGACAGCGAAACTCCTACGAGCAGTACTTC.

This chain connects TRBV5-4 to TRBJ1-1; 7 positions match TRBD1. J gave up 0 bases and V 5 bases, and 7 bases lay outside the gene matches. Germline-derived CDR1 and CDR2 are SGHNT and YYREEE (reference sequence). CDR3 length equals 15 residues. The CDR3 region is CASSSGGNMNTEAFF. CDR3 sequence (DNA): TGTGCCAGCAGTTCAGGGGGTAATATGAACACTGAAGCTTTCTTT.

V usage is TRBV7-9 and J usage is TRBJ1-2; maybe TRBD1 (6 bases). CDR3 size: 13 residues. V was cut by 5 bases and J by 6 bases, with 13 bases left in between. Germline assignment: CDR1 SEHNR and CDR2 FQNEAQ (reference sequence). In DNA form, the CDR3 reads TGTGCCAGCAGCGCACAGGGTGCCCATGGCTACACCTTC. Translated: CASSAQGAHGYTF.

The chain uses TRBV18 and TRBJ2-7, with D possibly matching TRBD1 (6 bases). The CDR3 extends over 13 amino acids. V lost 3 bases to trimming and J lost 6 bases, with 12 bases between them. Germline V CDR1 and CDR2: KGHSH, LQKENI. CDR3 DNA: TGTGCCAGCTCACCTCGACTACAGGGCGAGCAGTACTTC. Amino acids: CASSPRLQGEQYF.

This chain connects TRBV5-5 to TRBJ2-2, with 9 bases identical to TRBD1. The CDR3 loop spans 16 amino acids. Germline lookup yields CDR1 SGHKS and CDR2 YYEKEE (reference sequence). Losses at the gene ends were 1 base for V and 7 bases for J; bases not matched to a gene: 8. This CDR3 is CASSLLETGGVGELFF. The CDR3 DNA reads TGTGCCAGCAGCTTGTTGGAGACAGGGGGTGTCGGGGAGCTGTTTTTT.

The chain employs TRBV7-2 and TRBJ2-1; the match to TRBD2 covers 8 bases. V shed 4 bases, J shed 0 bases, and the junction held 5 bases outside the gene matches. CDR3 length: 16 residues. Germline V gene data show CDR1 as SGHTA and CDR2 as FQGNSA. CDR3: CASSSTSASSYNEQFF. CDR3 in DNA: TGTGCCAGCAGCTCGACTAGCGCGAGCTCCTACAATGAGCAGTTCTTC.

This clone was detected only a few times. This chain connects TRBV15 to TRBJ2-2, with 9 bases lining up with TRBD2. CDR3 size: 15 residues. The germline CDR1 and CDR2 sequences are LNHNV and YYDKDF (reference sequence). With 8 bases clipped from V and 7 bases from J, the junction kept 11 bases outside the gene matches. The CDR3 DNA reads as TGTGCCACCCCAAGGCGGGGGGGGGCTGACGGGGAGCTGTTTTTT. It encodes CATPRRGGADGELFF.

V and J are TRBV6-5 and TRBJ1-4; 9 bases agree with TRBD1. The V gene's germline CDR1 is MNHEY and CDR2 SVGAGI. The CDR3 covers 15 residues. With 5 bases clipped from V and 1 base from J, the junction kept 2 bases outside the gene matches. The CDR3 reads CASSQDRGTNEKLFF. CDR3 bases: TGTGCCAGCAGTCAGGACAGGGGAACTAATGAAAAACTGTTTTTT.

The chain combines TRBV13 with TRBJ1-2; TRBD1 is a possible D gene (6 bases). V was pared by 5 bases and J by 8 bases, with 18 bases between. This CDR3 is 14 amino acids long. Germline CDR1 and CDR2: PRHDT and FYEKMQ (reference sequence). The CDR3 bases are TGTGCCAGCAGCCCCGGACAGTCCTCCTGGGGCTACACCTTC. Translating it yields CASSPGQSSWGYTF.

The chain couples TRBV7-2 to TRBJ2-5, with 10 bases fitting TRBD2. The CDR3 totals 15 residues. J was trimmed by 5 bases and V by 3 bases; bases with no gene match: 6. CDR1 is SGHTA and CDR2 is FQGNSA in the germline V gene. The CDR3 coding sequence is TGTGCCAGCAGCTTTCTAGCGGGAGTGGTGGAGACCCAGTACTTC. It encodes CASSFLAGVVETQYF.

The chain is built from TRBV20-1 and TRBJ2-1; 11 nucleotides match TRBD2. This CDR3 comprises 16 residues. Germline CDR1 is DFQATT and CDR2 is SNEGSKA (reference sequence). With V trimmed by 3 bases and J by 5 bases, 9 bases remained unmatched. The CDR3 DNA reads as TGCAGTGCTAGTATGCCTAGCGGGGGGCTTCACAATGAGCAGTTCTTC. Amino acids: CSASMPSGGLHNEQFF.

The V call is TRBV3-1 (or the pseudogene TRBV3-2), the J call TRBJ2-5, with TRBD2 matching over 11 bases. With V trimmed by 4 bases and J by 4 bases, 14 bases remained unmatched. There are 18 residues in the CDR3. Germline V lookup: CDR1 LGHDT, CDR2 YNNKEL (reference sequence). The CDR3: CASSPRLAGLAVGETQYF. In DNA, the CDR3 is TGTGCCAGCAGCCCCAGACTAGCGGGGTTGGCGGTAGGAGAGACCCAGTACTTC.

J is TRBJ1-1 and V is TRBV11-2; 8 bases are shared with TRBD1. The V gene's germline CDR1 is SGHAT and CDR2 FQNNGV. The CDR3 has 19 residues. V lost 0 bases, J lost 3 bases, and 15 bases stayed unmatched. CDR3 nucleotide sequence: TGTGCCAGCAGCTTAGATGTCCCAGGGGGCGCGAGGCGGGACACTGAAGCTTTCTTT. It is translated as CASSLDVPGGARRDTEAFF.

The chain uses TRBV4-1 and TRBJ2-7; 10 nucleotides match TRBD2. The V gene's germline CDR1 is MGHRA and CDR2 YSYEKL. The CDR3 extends over 15 amino acids. Unmatched junction bases numbered 8, after V lost 2 bases and J lost 7 bases. The CDR3 DNA reads as TGCGCCAGCAGCCAATTCAGCGGGAGGGCCGAGGAGCAGTACTTC. Encoded protein: CASSQFSGRAEEQYF.

The V call is TRBV2, the J call TRBJ1-4; no clear D gene. This CDR3 is 16 amino acids long. Deletions cut 1 base from V and 4 bases from J, with 13 bases between. The V gene's germline CDR1 is SNHLY and CDR2 FYNNEI. The CDR3, as DNA: TGTGCCAGCAGTGAAGATTGGCCACCCAATAATGAAAAACTGTTTTTT. Its protein product is CASSEDWPPNNEKLFF.

V gene TRBV14 combines with J gene TRBJ2-5; tentative D call: TRBD2 (5 bases). CDR1 SGHDN and CDR2 FVKESK come from the germline V gene. CDR3 size: 14 residues. V was trimmed by 2 bases and J by 5 bases, leaving 12 bases between them. The CDR3 protein is CASSQLLRGETQYF. Here the CDR3 DNA reads TGTGCCAGCAGCCAATTACTCCGAGGGGAGACCCAGTACTTC.

The chain joins TRBV7-2 to TRBJ1-2; weak D call: TRBD1 (6 bases). The CDR3 covers 14 residues. Per the germline V gene, CDR1 is SGHTA and CDR2 is FQGNSA. Trimming cost V 1 base and J 3 bases, with 9 bases left between them. For the CDR3, the DNA is TGTGCCAGCAGCTTAGGATCAGGGGACTATGGCTACACCTTC. Protein: CASSLGSGDYGYTF.

The chain recombines TRBV28 with TRBJ2-4, with D perhaps matching TRBD2 (6 bases). CDR3 length: 14 residues. V was trimmed by 6 bases and J by 6 bases, leaving 15 bases between them. Germline V gene sequence: CDR1 MDHEN, CDR2 SYDVKM. The CDR3 is CASRARGAGNIQYF. CDR3 DNA sequence: TGTGCCAGCAGGGCTCGCGGGGCAGGAAACATTCAGTACTTC. The whole variable domain, remainder taken from reference TRBV28 and TRBJ2-4, is DVKVTQSSRYLVKRTGEKVFLECVQDMDHENMFWYRQDPGLGLRLIYFSYDVKMKEKGDIPEGYSVSREKKERFSLILESASTNQTSMYLCASRARGAGNIQYFGAGTRLSVL.

This chain uses TRBV30 with TRBJ2-7, with 7 nucleotides matching TRBD1. The CDR3 consists of 13 residues. V lost 1 base to trimming and J lost 0 bases; unmatched junction nucleotides: 0. Germline CDR1 reads GTSNPN; CDR2 reads SVGIG (reference sequence). This chain's CDR3 is CAWSGDSSYEQYF. CDR3 in DNA: TGTGCCTGGAGTGGGGACAGCTCCTACGAGCAGTACTTC.

This chain links TRBV9 with TRBJ1-4; 7 bases map to TRBD1. This CDR3 has 18 residues. Losses at the gene ends were 3 bases for V and 4 bases for J; bases not matched to a gene: 15. Per germline, CDR1 SGDLS and CDR2 YYNGEE. The CDR3 nucleotides are TGTGCCAGCAGCGAAGGCCTACCTACGACAGGGTATAATGAAAAACTGTTTTTT. It codes for CASSEGLPTTGYNEKLFF.